A single sample is the source of the 16 T cell receptor beta chains below, sequenced in a study of T cell responses to AZD1222 COVID-19 vaccine. Repertoires were generated with immunoSEQ multiplex PCR, while TCRdb's copy carries only in-frame clones and drops some. The sample holds just under 80,000 clones, under 95% seen once. Sequencing used peripheral blood, obtained 28 days after the second AZD1222 dose. The receptors stem from an adult who received the AZD1222 COVID-19 vaccine.

This sequence joins TRBV5-1 and TRBJ1-2, with TRBD1 matching 7 bases. V gave up 5 bases and J gave up 0 bases; unmatched junction bases: 10. The CDR3 extends over 16 amino acids. Germline CDR1 is SGHRS and CDR2 is YFSETQ. CDR3 in amino acids: CASSPRQGGPNYGYTF. As DNA, the CDR3 is TGCGCCAGCAGTCCCCGCCAGGGGGGGCCTAACTATGGCTACACCTTC.

The chain couples TRBV28 to TRBJ1-5; D possibly corresponds to TRBD1 (5 bases). V shed 3 bases and J shed 7 bases, with 16 bases lying between them. Per germline, CDR1 MDHEN and CDR2 SYDVKM. This CDR3 spans 15 amino acids. This chain's CDR3 is CASSFRQGITQPQHF. The CDR3 region has the DNA TGTGCCAGCAGTTTTCGGCAGGGTATAACGCAGCCCCAGCATTTT.

V is TRBV6-5 and J is TRBJ1-1; D remains ambiguous. CDR1 and CDR2 (germline): MNHEY, SVGAGI. This CDR3 comprises 12 residues. V lost 2 bases to trimming and J lost 9 bases, with 10 bases between them. The CDR3 DNA reads as TGTGCCAGCAGTTACAACGTCGGCCAAGCTTTCTTT. It yields the protein CASSYNVGQAFF.

The rearrangement joins TRBV3-1 (or the pseudogene TRBV3-2) to TRBJ1-5; TRBD1 matches at 8 bases. V was pared by 1 base and J by 0 bases, with 5 bases of the junction left unmatched. Germline V gene data show CDR1 as LGHDT and CDR2 as YNNKEL (reference sequence). The CDR3 runs to 17 residues. CDR3 in amino acids: CASSQGTGSYSNQPQHF. In DNA, the CDR3 is TGTGCCAGCAGCCAAGGGACAGGGAGTTATAGCAATCAGCCCCAGCATTTT.

V is TRBV19 and J is TRBJ1-6; D perhaps matches TRBD1 (5 bases). There are 13 residues in the CDR3. Germline CDR1 and CDR2: LNHDA and SQIVND (reference sequence). V was trimmed by 9 bases and J by 7 bases, leaving 13 bases between them. In DNA, the CDR3 is TGTGCCAGCGGGGGTAAGCGGAATTCACCCCTCCACTTT. Its protein product is CASGGKRNSPLHF.

The rearrangement joins TRBV7-8 to TRBJ1-5, with D perhaps TRBD1 (5 bases). The CDR3 length is 14 residues. The ends were cut back, 9 bases at V and 3 bases at J, with 15 bases in the middle. Germline V gene lookup returns CDR1 SGHVS and CDR2 FQNEAQ. The CDR3 bases are TGTGCCAGTCAGGGCGACAGCTACAATCAGCCCCAGCATTTT. It yields the protein CASQGDSYNQPQHF.

The chain carries TRBV19 and TRBJ2-7, with 10 bases aligning to TRBD2. The CDR3 runs 15 residues. The germline gives CDR1 LNHDA, CDR2 SQIVND (reference sequence). The trim removed 9 bases at V and 0 bases at J, leaving 8 bases unmatched. The CDR3 spells CASSGLAVSSYEQYF. In nucleotides, the CDR3 is TGTGCCAGCTCCGGACTAGCGGTGAGCTCCTACGAGCAGTACTTC.

The V call is TRBV4-3, the J call TRBJ2-7, with D maybe TRBD1 (5 bases). V gave up 0 bases and J gave up 1 base, with 13 bases separating them. In germline, CDR1 is LGHNA, CDR2 YSLEER. CDR3 length equals 16 residues. This chain's CDR3 is CASSQDHWGGSYEQYF. The CDR3 DNA follows: TGCGCCAGCAGCCAAGATCATTGGGGCGGATCCTACGAGCAGTACTTC.

The chain employs TRBV30 and TRBJ2-7; 7 nucleotides match TRBD2. From germline, CDR1 is GTSNPN and CDR2 SVGIG (reference sequence). The CDR3 spans 13 residues. The V and J ends lost 5 bases and 6 bases, in that order; junction bases with no gene match: 10. The CDR3: CAWGYQGRGEQYF. The CDR3 nucleotides read TGTGCCTGGGGATACCAAGGGAGGGGCGAGCAGTACTTC.

The CDR3 sequence is CASSYGTGRNSPLHF. CDR3 sequence (DNA): TGTGCCAGCAGTTACGGGACAGGGAGAAATTCACCCCTCCACTTT. The V gene is TRBV2, the J gene TRBJ1-6; TRBD1 matches 9 bases. CDR1 and CDR2 (germline): SNHLY, FYNNEI. V lost 5 bases, J lost 7 bases, and 6 bases stayed unmatched. The CDR3 runs 15 residues.

The rearrangement joins TRBV5-6 to TRBJ2-1; D call uncertain. The CDR3 totals 13 residues. Germline V CDR1 and CDR2: SGHDT, YYEEEE. Trimming removed 1 base from V and 2 bases from J, with 4 bases in between. The CDR3 DNA reads as TGTGCCAGCAGCTTGTCGGCCTACAATGAGCAGTTCTTC. Its translation: CASSLSAYNEQFF.

This chain's CDR3 is CATSETGTYYGYTF. The CDR3, as DNA: TGTGCCACCAGTGAAACCGGGACATACTATGGCTACACCTTC. The chain links TRBV24-1 to TRBJ1-2; D might be TRBD1 (6 bases). This CDR3 contains 14 residues. Germline V CDR1 and CDR2: KGHDR, SFDVKD. V was cut by 4 bases and J by 3 bases, with 11 bases left in between.

This sequence joins TRBV9 and TRBJ2-1; weak D call: TRBD1 (5 bases). This CDR3 spans 17 amino acids. In germline, CDR1 is SGDLS, CDR2 YYNGEE. Deletions cut 0 bases from V and 0 bases from J, with 13 bases between. The CDR3 DNA reads as TGTGCCAGCAGCGTAGCTTACGACAGAAGCTCCTACAATGAGCAGTTCTTC. This gives the protein CASSVAYDRSSYNEQFF.

This clone appeared a single time. This chain joins TRBV7-8 and TRBJ1-5, with no clear D. V shed 1 base and J shed 1 base, with 11 bases lying between them. Per the germline V gene, CDR1 is SGHVS and CDR2 is FQNEAQ. The length of the CDR3 is 16 residues. The CDR3 loop is CASSLEGPISNQPQHF. The DNA of the CDR3 is TGTGCCAGCAGCTTAGAAGGCCCGATCAGCAATCAGCCCCAGCATTTT. The entire variable domain, with the rest obtained from reference TRBV7-8 and TRBJ1-5, is as follows: GAGVSQSPRYKVAKRGQDVALRCDPISGHVSLFWYQQALGQGPEFLTYFQNEAQLDKSGLPSDRFFAERPEGSVSTLKIQRTQQEDSAVYLCASSLEGPISNQPQHFGDGTRLSIL.

The J gene is TRBJ2-7, the V gene TRBV7-8, with a possible D match to TRBD1 (6 bases). The V and J ends lost 4 bases and 4 bases respectively, with 17 bases between them. The CDR3 sequence is 15 residues long. Germline V lookup: CDR1 SGHVS, CDR2 FQNEAQ. The CDR3 nucleotides are TGTGCCAGCAGCTACCGTGGGACATGGATATACGAGCAGTACTTC. This sequence encodes CASSYRGTWIYEQYF.

Comments on this clone: The same CDR3 can be traced to other DNA sequences in this sample. This chain links TRBV27 with TRBJ1-6; D call uncertain. CDR1 is MNHEY, CDR2 SMNVEV, per germline (reference sequence). The CDR3 spans 12 residues. Trimming pared 5 bases from V and 7 bases from J, leaving 6 bases between. CDR3 residues: CASSLGNSPLHF. DNA of the CDR3: TGTGCCAGCAGTCTCGGGAATTCACCCCTCCACTTT.